This T cell receptor (beta chain) was profiled in a study of shared T cell receptors in the human thymus. Germline V gene lookup returns CDR1 SGHDT and CDR2 YYEEEE. V lost 4 bases and J lost 2; bases outside the gene matches: 1. CDR3 length: 14 amino acids. The method was immunoSEQ multiplex PCR; TCRdb's version includes in-frame clones alone and lacks a portion of them. The sample gives hundreds of thousands of clones, around nine tenths of which show up once; 0.0085% to 0.012% is in the top ten. These data were also filed under a second study, of human thymus T cells.

The TCR was taken from a boy younger than two with a congenital heart defect. The chain is built from TRBV5-6 and TRBJ2-7; 12 positions match TRBD1. The specimen sequenced was thymocytes. CDR3 sequence reads: CASSGTGGPYEQYF. DNA for the CDR3: TGTGCCAGCAGCGGGACAGGGGGCCCCTACGAGCAGTACTTC.